This entry is about one TCR beta chain. Its antigen is still unknown. These data come from a study of T-cell reconstitution after alpha-beta-depleted transplantation in children. Study-level findings and limits: Counts and diversity of T cells one year after transplant came mostly from newly produced T cells. Expanded graft clones numbering several hundred reportedly gave rise to alpha-beta T cells about two months after transplant. For some patients, TCRbeta diversity was high at day 60 because of recipient T cells and thymic progenitors that survived.

Construction of the TCRbeta library involved unique molecular identifiers. TCRdb re-called the PCR reads through MiXCR, storing one row per CDR3 protein. The repertoire holds hundreds of thousands of distinct CDR3 sequences, under 20% seen once, with under 30% in the top ten. This CDR3 is 15 amino acids long. CDR1 SGHVS and CDR2 FNYEAQ come from the germline V gene. V lost 1 base and J lost 2, with 12 bases in between. The starting material was PBMCs, mostly from graft donor cells, obtained 360 days after TCRalphabeta/CD19-depleted stem cell transplant. The chain carries TRBV7-6 and TRBJ2-7, with D possibly matching TRBD1 (6 bases). The sequence was obtained from a boy younger than two who had a stem cell transplant for Wiskott-Aldrich syndrome, so the T cells may come from the graft donor. The CDR3 bases are TGTGCCAGCAGCTTAGAGGGGGAGACCACCTACGAGCAGTACTTC. Residues: CASSLEGETTYEQYF.